Listed below are T cell receptor beta chains from one sample, sequenced in a study of OX40 agonist ivuxolimab in advanced cancers. Profiling relied on immunoSEQ multiplex PCR, and the TCRdb table lists in-frame clones only, not all of them. The table shows around 71,000 clones, with roughly three quarters occurring only once. This specimen was CD4+ or CD8+ T cells sorted from blood, taken in a trial of the OX40 agonist ivuxolimab. The origin of the receptors is an adult with an advanced solid tumor such as melanoma, head and neck, liver or kidney cancer. Both conserved end residues are part of each CDR3. Fields, in order: clone size, V gene, J gene, CDR3 protein. For some rows the clone size is stated as once, few or many, or as a class when expanded; others skip it.

-,TRBV28,TRBJ2-7,CASRGAGESYEQYF
-,TRBV5-1,TRBJ2-7,CASSEGTGRVGQYF
-,TRBV18,TRBJ2-7,CASSPTGQSYEQYF
few,TRBV5-4,TRBJ2-7,CASSTTGGGYEQYF
-,TRBV18,TRBJ1-5,CASSSQGGGNQPQHF
-,TRBV7-8,TRBJ1-1,CASSLVRQGETEAFF
-,TRBV12-2,TRBJ2-7,CASRPKAVPIGLSFSYEQYF
-,TRBV28,TRBJ2-1,CASSPPGVGENEQFF
-,TRBV11-3,TRBJ2-5,CASSPSVGGGRAQYF
-,TRBV5-1,TRBJ2-6,CASSLGTGTGANVLTF
once,TRBV27,TRBJ1-1,CASSLGQGTGVTEAFF
-,TRBV5-1,TRBJ1-2,CASSLDTYGYTF
-,TRBV7-9,TRBJ2-1,CASSFRLAGGLDNEQFF
once,TRBV18,TRBJ2-2,CASSPASGLFRTGELFF
-,TRBV19,TRBJ1-1,CASSTHGAENTEAFF
-,TRBV5-4,TRBJ2-7,CASSLGLAGAYEQYF
-,TRBV28,TRBJ1-2,CASSAGQSPGYTF
-,TRBV11-3,TRBJ1-3,CASSLVPATPGNTIYF
-,TRBV7-2,TRBJ2-3,CASSPARGSTDTQYF
-,TRBV4-3,TRBJ2-5,CASSLRWEIQETQYF
-,TRBV6-5,TRBJ1-3,CASSRLGGNTIYF
once,TRBV7-6,TRBJ2-2,CASSLALAGGSNTGELFF
-,TRBV30,TRBJ2-6,CARSNRGKLAGGPGANVLTF
-,TRBV4-1,TRBJ2-3,CASSVDRARTDTQYF
-,TRBV5-6,TRBJ1-3,CASSLWAGRNTIYF
-,TRBV7-2,TRBJ1-3,CASSSASGSGNTIYF
-,TRBV11-2,TRBJ2-5,CASSLGVTQETQYF
-,TRBV6-1,TRBJ2-6,CASSAAGAGANVLTF
-,TRBV7-2,TRBJ1-1,CASMKDRGLNTEAFF
-,TRBV5-4,TRBJ1-2,CASSQPDREIGYTF
-,TRBV28,TRBJ1-2,CATQGGYKGYTF
-,TRBV2,TRBJ2-7,CASSRDRREEQYF
-,TRBV19,TRBJ1-1,CASSSWTGLRGTEAFF
-,TRBV9,TRBJ2-2,CASSVGLPNTGELFF
-,TRBV7-2,TRBJ1-2,CASSSQGAYYGYTF